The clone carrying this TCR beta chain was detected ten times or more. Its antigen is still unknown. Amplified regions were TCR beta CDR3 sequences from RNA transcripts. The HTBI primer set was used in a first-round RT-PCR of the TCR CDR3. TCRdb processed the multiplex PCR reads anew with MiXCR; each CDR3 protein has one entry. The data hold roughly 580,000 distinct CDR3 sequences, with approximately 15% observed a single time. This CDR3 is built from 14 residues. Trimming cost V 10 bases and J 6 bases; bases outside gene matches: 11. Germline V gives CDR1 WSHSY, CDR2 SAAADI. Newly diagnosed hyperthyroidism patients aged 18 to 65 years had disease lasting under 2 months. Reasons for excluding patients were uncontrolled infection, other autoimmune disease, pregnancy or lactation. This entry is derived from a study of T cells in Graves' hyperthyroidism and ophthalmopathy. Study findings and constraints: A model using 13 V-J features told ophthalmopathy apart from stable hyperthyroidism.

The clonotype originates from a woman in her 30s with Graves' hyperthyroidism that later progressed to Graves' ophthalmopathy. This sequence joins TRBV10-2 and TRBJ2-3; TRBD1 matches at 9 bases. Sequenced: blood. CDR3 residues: CATTGGFVRDTQYF. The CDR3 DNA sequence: TGCGCCACCACAGGGGGCTTCGTCAGGGATACGCAGTATTTT.